Below are 13 T cell receptor beta chains sequenced from a single sample in a study of cytomegalovirus exposure and HLA in healthy donors. PCR used 60 Vbeta primers and 13 Jbeta primers. The method was immunoSEQ multiplex PCR; TCRdb's version includes in-frame clones alone and lacks a portion of them. Of about 130,000 clones detected, about four fifths appear once; the ten largest clones hold 3.6%. Sequencing used PBMCs. The receptors derive from a woman between 40 and 55 years old in good health and CMV-seropositive.

Regarding this clone: This sample also contains other DNA sequences that code for the same CDR3. The rearrangement joins TRBV29-1 to TRBJ2-7; possible D gene TRBD1, 5 bases. The germline V gene has CDR1 SQVTM and CDR2 ANQGSEA. The CDR3 totals 11 residues. Here the CDR3 DNA reads TGCAGTGCATTTACAGGATACGAGCAGTACTTC. Translating it yields CSAFTGYEQYF.

CDR3: CSVDRVNYGYTF. The CDR3 DNA reads as TGCAGCGTGGACAGGGTAAACTATGGCTACACCTTC. This chain joins TRBV29-1 and TRBJ1-2; TRBD1 aligns across 8 bases. The germline V gene has CDR1 SQVTM and CDR2 ANQGSEA. CDR3 length: 12 amino acids. Trimming cost V 6 bases and J 2 bases; bases outside gene matches: 2.

V is TRBV5-4 and J is TRBJ2-1; 9 bases line up with TRBD1. CDR3 size: 15 residues. Germline V gene data show CDR1 as SGHNT and CDR2 as YYREEE (reference sequence). The V segment lost 4 bases and the J segment 4 bases; nucleotides outside the gene matches: 6. The CDR3 protein is CASSGTGFGYNEQFF. CDR3 nucleotides: TGTGCCAGCAGCGGGACAGGGTTCGGATACAATGAGCAGTTCTTC.

The chain uses TRBV6-1 and TRBJ2-3; TRBD1 might be the D (6 bases). V was clipped by 6 bases and J by 2 bases, with 15 bases between them. The length of the CDR3 is 15 residues. Germline V gene lookup returns CDR1 MNHNS and CDR2 SASEGT. The CDR3 region is CASRDGQFSTDTQYF. The CDR3 DNA is TGTGCCAGCAGGGACGGACAGTTCTCCACAGATACGCAGTATTTT.

As DNA, the CDR3 is TGTGCCAGCAGCCCGACTAGCGGCACAGATACGCAGTATTTT. It yields the protein CASSPTSGTDTQYF. The genes are TRBV6-6 and TRBJ2-3; 8 bases line up with TRBD2. After removal of 6 bases from V and 1 base from J, the junction contained 3 bases not matched to a gene. From germline, CDR1 is MNHNY and CDR2 SVGAGI (reference sequence). CDR3 length equals 14 residues.

This clone was counted only a few times. V is TRBV23-1 and J is TRBJ2-3, with D possibly being TRBD1 (6 bases). TRBV23-1 is classed as an ORF, of uncertain function. The CDR3 extends over 14 amino acids. Between the trimmed V and J ends, which lost 4 bases and 6 bases, there was a span of 14 bases. The CDR3 sequence is CASSPQGFADTQYF. The CDR3 nucleotides are TGCGCCAGCAGTCCACAGGGATTCGCCGATACGCAGTATTTT.

With regard to this clone: One end of the junction varies from germline; a read error may be responsible. The V gene is TRBV10-3, the J gene TRBJ2-1; TRBD1 aligns across 7 bases. The CDR3 has 14 residues. Germline-derived CDR1 and CDR2 are ENHRY and SYGVKD. CDR3 sequence: CASSIYRGEGEQFF. In DNA, the CDR3 is TGTGCCAGCAGTATCTACAGGGGCGAGGGTGAGCAGTTCTTC.

The chain uses TRBV27 and TRBJ2-2; 8 bases map to TRBD1. The length of the CDR3 is 14 residues. V gave up 5 bases and J gave up 1 base; unmatched junction bases: 0. The V gene's germline CDR1 is MNHEY and CDR2 SMNVEV (reference sequence). CDR3 bases: TGTGCCAGCAGTGACAGGGGGAACACCGGGGAGCTGTTTTTT. Translation: CASSDRGNTGELFF.

The chain carries TRBV5-5 and TRBJ2-1; 10 bases fit TRBD2. CDR3 length: 17 residues. J lost 8 bases, V lost 4 bases, and 15 bases had no gene match. Looked up from germline, CDR1 is SGHKS and CDR2 is YYEKEE (reference sequence). In nucleotides, the CDR3 is TGTGCCAGCAGCCGGGGGGCGCCTAGCGGGAGTAGGTATGAGCAGTTCTTC. Residues: CASSRGAPSGSRYEQFF.

The CDR3 DNA reads TGCGCCAGCAGCCCGGCGACTAGCGGGAGCACAGATACGCAGTATTTT. Protein product: CASSPATSGSTDTQYF. The chain is built from TRBV5-1 and TRBJ2-3, with 10 bases matching TRBD2. Trimming removed 4 bases from V and 0 bases from J; junction bases left unmatched: 5. The CDR3 covers 16 residues. The germline V gene encodes CDR1 SGHRS and CDR2 YFSETQ.

This chain uses TRBV12-1 with TRBJ1-2. TRBV12-1 is flagged as a pseudogene. CDR3 length: 13 residues. Here the CDR3 DNA reads TGTGCCAATCTACCCGAAAAGAACTATGGCTACACCTTC. This translates into CANLPEKNYGYTF.

The V and J genes are TRBV5-4 and TRBJ2-3; the D gene is possibly TRBD1 (5 bases). CDR3 size: 14 residues. Trimming stripped 3 bases from V and 0 bases from J, with 8 bases between. Germline V gene lookup returns CDR1 SGHNT and CDR2 YYREEE (reference sequence). CDR3: CASSSTDSTDTQYF. CDR3 sequence (DNA): TGTGCCAGCAGCTCGACAGATAGCACAGATACGCAGTATTTT.

This sequence joins TRBV7-2 and TRBJ1-5; D possibly corresponds to TRBD1 (5 bases). Trimming left V 5 bases short and J 2 bases short, with 13 bases between. The CDR3 is made up of 15 amino acids. CDR1 and CDR2 from the germline V gene are SGHTA and FQGNSA. The CDR3 nucleotides are TGTGCCAGCAGCGCCTTAGGAGGGGGCAATCAGCCCCAGCATTTT. Translated: CASSALGGGNQPQHF.